The T cell receptor (beta chain) under discussion was sequenced for a study of monozygotic twins with inflammatory bowel disease. Study outcomes and limitations: People with IBD had fewer clonotypes in common with others than healthy twins did, especially with disease activity.

For this clonotype: Its antigen remains unidentified.

There are 16 residues in the CDR3. Germline V CDR1 and CDR2: SEHNR, FQNEAQ (reference sequence). One blood sample of roughly 2.5 ml was taken from each donor. From its re-call of the 5' RACE reads, TCRdb lists each CDR3 protein once, without DNA. This table lists over 150,000 distinct CDR3 sequences. The clonotype was recovered from a human donor with ulcerative colitis or Crohn's disease, or a healthy co-twin of an affected twin (not recorded which). The source material was blood. The V and J genes are TRBV7-9 and TRBJ2-4; TCRdb's D gene call, TRBD1, goes unchecked for lack of DNA. CDR3 sequence: CASSLSPTGRRNIQYF.